Listed below are T cell receptor beta chains from one sample, sequenced in a study of blood T cell repertoires in COVID-19. The table came from immunoSEQ multiplex PCR; TCRdb's copy has only in-frame clones and leaves some out. The sample shows 200,000 to 300,000 clones, about four fifths of them seen only once. The sample was peripheral blood. All receptors derive from an elderly man with acute or convalescent COVID-19. CDR3s include the opening cysteine and the closing phenylalanine or tryptophan. Fields, in order: CDR3 DNA, CDR3 protein, clone size, D gene, V gene, J gene. D genes are given only for firm matches. Size is stated for part of the rows, as once, few or many counts, or as a class when the clone is expanded.

TGTGCCAGCAGCCAATCCATGGTGCGCCAGGGAGGCGGCTACACCTTC	CASSQSMVRQGGGYTF	once	NA	TRBV4-2	TRBJ1-2
TGTGCCAGCAGCTTAGAAGCCGGAGCGAGCAATCAGCCCCAGCATTTT	CASSLEAGASNQPQHF	NA	NA	TRBV11-2	TRBJ1-5
TGCGCCAGCAGTGAGTCCTGGGCCATGAACACTGAAGCTTTCTTT	CASSESWAMNTEAFF	few	NA	TRBV10-1	TRBJ1-1
TGTGCCAGCTCACCTAGACGGACAGGGTTGGGCTCTGGGGCCAACGTCCTGACTTTC	CASSPRRTGLGSGANVLTF	NA	TRBD1	TRBV18	TRBJ2-6
TGCAGCGGGCAGGGTAATGAAAAACTGTTTTTT	CSGQGNEKLFF	NA	NA	TRBV20-1	TRBJ1-4
TGTGCCAGCTCACTAAGATTCGGACTAGCGGGGATAAATGAGCAGTTCTTC	CASSLRFGLAGINEQFF	NA	TRBD2	TRBV18	TRBJ2-1
TGTGCCAGCAGTGTTGAACAGTACAGCTCCTACGAGCAGTACTTC	CASSVEQYSSYEQYF	few	NA	TRBV2	TRBJ2-7
TGTGCCAGCAGCTTGGGGGACAGGGGGCAGGGGCAGTTCTTC	CASSLGDRGQGQFF	NA	TRBD1	TRBV5-8	TRBJ2-1
TGTGCCAGCAGCCAAGTCGGGGGGATAACCTACAATGAGCAGTTCTTC	CASSQVGGITYNEQFF	once	TRBD2	TRBV3-1/TRBV3-2	TRBJ2-1
TGTGCCAGCAGTATGTGGACAGGGAGTTTTCAGTACTTC	CASSMWTGSFQYF	NA	TRBD1	TRBV27	TRBJ2-4
TGTGCCAGCTCCCCGCAGGGATTAGAGCTCTATGGCTACACCTTC	CASSPQGLELYGYTF	NA	NA	TRBV18	TRBJ1-2
TGTGCCAGCAGCTTGCAAGGAGGAGCTTTCTTT	CASSLQGGAFF	NA	NA	TRBV5-6	TRBJ1-1